This entry lists 3 T cell receptor beta chains sequenced from one sample in a study of human thymus T cells. This table comes from immunoSEQ multiplex PCR, and its TCRdb copy is limited to in-frame clones, with some not included. The sample has 35,000 to 55,000 clones, 94% seen once; the top ten hold more than 0.1%. The sequenced sample consisted of blood. These receptors were obtained from a boy in the first two years of life with a congenital heart defect but otherwise immunologically healthy.

This chain links TRBV13 with TRBJ2-7; D may be TRBD1 or TRBD2 (6 bases each). V lost 3 bases and J lost 3, with 15 bases in between. The V gene's germline CDR1 is PRHDT and CDR2 FYEKMQ (reference sequence). This CDR3 is 15 amino acids long. CDR3 DNA: TGTGCCAGCAGCTTTGGGGGGCCGGGTAACTACGAGCAGTACTTC. Amino acids: CASSFGGPGNYEQYF.

This chain joins TRBV5-1 and TRBJ1-2; possibly TRBD1 for D (6 bases). Germline loops: CDR1 SGHRS, CDR2 YFSETQ. There are 15 residues in the CDR3. V dropped 4 bases and J dropped 8 bases, with 21 bases sitting between them. CDR3 sequence reads: CASSAPQGSSWGYTF. In DNA form, the CDR3 reads TGCGCCAGCAGCGCACCGCAGGGGTCCTCTTGGGGCTACACCTTC.

The chain employs TRBV4-1 and TRBJ1-2, with 7 positions matching TRBD1. The CDR3 is 17 residues long. CDR1 and CDR2 (germline): MGHRA, YSYEKL. V was clipped by 4 bases and J by 0 bases; unmatched bases: 11. The CDR3: CASSPSRGTRPNYGYTF. DNA of the CDR3: TGCGCCAGCAGCCCCAGCAGGGGGACGCGCCCTAACTATGGCTACACCTTC.